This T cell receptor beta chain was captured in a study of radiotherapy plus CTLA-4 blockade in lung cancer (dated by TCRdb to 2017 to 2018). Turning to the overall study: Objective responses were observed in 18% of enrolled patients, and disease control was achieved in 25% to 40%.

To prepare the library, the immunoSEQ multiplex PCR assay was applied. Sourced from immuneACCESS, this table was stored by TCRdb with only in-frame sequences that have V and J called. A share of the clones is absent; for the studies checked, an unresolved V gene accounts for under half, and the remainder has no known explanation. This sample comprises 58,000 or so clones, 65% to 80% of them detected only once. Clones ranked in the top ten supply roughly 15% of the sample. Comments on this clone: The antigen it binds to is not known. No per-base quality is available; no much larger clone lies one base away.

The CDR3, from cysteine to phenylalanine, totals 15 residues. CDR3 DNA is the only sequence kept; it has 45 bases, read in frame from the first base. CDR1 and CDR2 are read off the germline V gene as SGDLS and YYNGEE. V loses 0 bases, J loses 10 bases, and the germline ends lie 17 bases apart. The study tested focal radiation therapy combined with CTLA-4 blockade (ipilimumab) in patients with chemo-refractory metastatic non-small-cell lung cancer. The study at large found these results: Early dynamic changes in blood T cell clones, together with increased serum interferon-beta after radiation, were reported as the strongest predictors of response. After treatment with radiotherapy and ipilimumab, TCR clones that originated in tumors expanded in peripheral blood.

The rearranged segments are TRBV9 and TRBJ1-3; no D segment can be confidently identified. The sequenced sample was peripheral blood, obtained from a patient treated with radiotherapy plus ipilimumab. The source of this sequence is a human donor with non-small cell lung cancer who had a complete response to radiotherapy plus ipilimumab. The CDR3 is CASSVGGQSKLTIYF. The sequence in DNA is TGTGCCAGCAGCGTAGGAGGGCAATCCAAGTTGACCATATATTTT.